This record concerns one T cell receptor (beta chain) sequence. Study processing details: Reference gene primer amplification yielded estimated nucleated cell counts. Sequenced by immunoSEQ multiplex PCR; TCRdb stores in-frame clones only, minus some. From that table come the V and J calls and clone size; the DNA was used to work out D and trimming. The table lists about 200,000 clones, 80% to 95% of them singletons, with around 0.5% in the top ten. The data are from a study of blood T cell repertoires in COVID-19. About the study: Samples came from the United States, Italy and Spain, spanning acute and convalescent COVID-19. PBMCs, B-cell-depleted T cells, or T cells were the source of the cDNA or gDNA that made up the material.

Germline V gene data show CDR1 as SGHAT and CDR2 as FQNNGV. J gave up 2 bases and V 1 base, and 7 bases lay outside the gene matches. CDR3 length: 17 residues. The receptor comes from a man aged 50-59 years with acute or convalescent COVID-19. The sequenced material came from peripheral blood. V gene TRBV11-2 combines with J gene TRBJ1-1; 10 bases match TRBD1. Written as DNA, the CDR3 is TGTGCCAGCAGCTTAGGAGCCGGGACAGGGGTTAACACTGAAGCTTTCTTT. Translation: CASSLGAGTGVNTEAFF.